This T cell receptor (beta chain) was sequenced during a study of human T cells and chemical hapten exposure (dated by TCRdb to about 2021). Notes on the research overall: For sensitization, 2% DPC in acetone was applied to a roughly 2 cm by roughly 2 cm area of upper inner arm skin. Weekly therapeutic DPC doses were additionally applied to the scalp of patients throughout the roughly 23-week study period. Patch testing was performed on the upper back with Finn chambers containing 0.01% DPC, and the patch tests were scored after 6 days according to International Contact Dermatitis Research Group standards. Most of the patients in the cohort were female, and the cohort covered alopecia areata with under or over 50% scalp involvement, alopecia totalis and alopecia universalis. The libraries were sequenced as a pool, and the TCR yield per sample differed mostly because of small variations in library volumes within the pool. Peripheral blood TCR repertoire changes were tracked in vivo in alopecia patients during primary and secondary sensitization to the hapten diphenylcyclopropenone (DPC). Blood samples were taken from patients before sensitization (week 0) and then at 2, 6 and about 24 weeks after DPC sensitization. About 28 alopecia patients gave blood for TCR sequencing at one to four time points (pre-sensitization, 2, 6 and 24 weeks).

What the research found in general, with its limitations: Compared with pre-sensitization or healthy control sets, expanded TCRs formed significantly more large CDR3 similarity clusters, which is consistent with antigen-driven responses. DPC sensitization did not change how many TCRs were above 1 in 1000 frequency, and no evidence was found of alterations in global repertoire structure. After repeated subsampling, the strength of the expansion versus patch-test correlation and the threshold at which it became significant changed. Because every patient had alopecia, a presumed autoimmune disease, the patients' immune response might differ from that of healthy individuals. The number of PT1 expanded TCRs positively correlated with patch test score, significant at thresholds 8, 16 and 32 but not 4.

Explained via the paper, the time point label denotes: patch test 2, 6 weeks after DPC sensitization. The sample's treatment or condition label, decoded: therapeutic diphenylcyclopropenone sensitization with weekly scalp DPC. At every patch-test visit, the blood draw took place before the patch test was put on. Patients were eligible if aged 18 to 70, diagnosed with alopecia and judged suitable for DPC therapy, and pregnant patients were excluded. Total RNA was isolated from unfractionated whole blood collected in Tempus Blood RNA tubes. About this clonotype: What this receptor recognizes is not known. No base qualities exist here, and no much larger clone lies one base off it.

The protocol used for the library was RACE. The instrument was a NextSeq 500. Library preparation attached unique molecular identifiers to individual cDNA molecules for quantitative, reproducible TCR counting. For every blood RNA sample, sequencing covered both the TCR alpha and TCR beta chains. Per the authors' processing: A median of around 100,000 TCRs per sample was observed, with a range of about 20,000 to 690,600. The Decombinator software suite was used to annotate V, J and CDR3 in the TCR reads. Every sample was subsampled to the same number of TCRs (28,000) for the PS versus PT1 abundance plots. Expanded TCRs were defined as absent before sensitization and observed at least eight times at the 2-week time point. The public sequencing data were trimmed at Q25 with fastp and processed into clonotypes with MiXCR by TCRdb, which kept only in-frame beta chains. Each CDR3 protein gets just one entry, which takes the most common genes and DNA from the rows behind it. The V and J calls follow TCRdb's processing rather than the paper's. This sample has fewer than 95,000 distinct CDR3 sequences in its table, and approximately 9.9% of those were observed once. The ten largest clones capture 2.2% of the sample.

The starting material was whole blood, obtained in connection with sensitization to the hapten diphenylcyclopropenone (DPC). The source is a man aged 35-49 years with alopecia areata. Some clones in this sample may be carry-over from other donors' samples.

DNA sequence: TGTGCCAGCAGTGAGACAGGGGGCGCAGCCTACGAGCAGTACTTC. Its product reads: CASSETGGAAYEQYF. The sequence is built from TRBV27 and TRBJ2-7; TRBD1 fits 10 bases in the junction. Taken from cysteine to phenylalanine, the CDR3 has 15 residues. Only the CDR3 DNA is retained, 45 bases long and in frame from the first base. Taken from the germline V gene (reference sequence), the CDR1 and CDR2 loops are MNHEY and SMNVEV. Trimming removed 5 bases from V and 2 bases from J; the gene matches leave 6 bases unexplained.